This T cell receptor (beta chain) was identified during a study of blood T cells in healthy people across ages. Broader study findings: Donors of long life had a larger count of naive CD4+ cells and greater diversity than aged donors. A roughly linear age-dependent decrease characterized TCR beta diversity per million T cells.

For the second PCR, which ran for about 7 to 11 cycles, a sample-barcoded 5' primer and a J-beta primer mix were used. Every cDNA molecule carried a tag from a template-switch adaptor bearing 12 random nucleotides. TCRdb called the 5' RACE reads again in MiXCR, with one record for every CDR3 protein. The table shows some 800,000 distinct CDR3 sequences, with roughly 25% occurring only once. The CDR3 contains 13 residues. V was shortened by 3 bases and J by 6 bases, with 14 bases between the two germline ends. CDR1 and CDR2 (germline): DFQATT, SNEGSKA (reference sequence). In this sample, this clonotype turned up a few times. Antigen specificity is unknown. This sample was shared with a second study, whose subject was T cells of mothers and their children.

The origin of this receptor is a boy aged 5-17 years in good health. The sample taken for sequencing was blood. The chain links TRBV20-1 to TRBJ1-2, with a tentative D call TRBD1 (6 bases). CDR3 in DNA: TGCAGTGCTAGCCTGACAGGAACTGATGGCTACACCTTC. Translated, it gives CSASLTGTDGYTF.